This T cell receptor beta chain was identified during a study of early T cells in non-severe SARS-CoV-2 infection. About the research overall: Investigators sequenced bulk RNA drawn from unsorted whole blood, and chains remained unpaired. The study's findings and limits: Private and CD4 specificities were missed by VDJdb matching, skewed to anti-spike CD8.

Individual cDNA molecules received unique molecular identifiers. A single record per CDR3 protein comes from TCRdb applying MiXCR to the 5' RACE reads. Seen here are about 59,000 distinct CDR3 sequences, 9.5% to 14% observed once, and the top ten hold approximately 1.7%. CDR1 is SGHAT, CDR2 FQNNGV, per germline. The CDR3 runs 12 residues. Trimming took off 7 bases at V and 8 bases at J, with 13 bases between the two ends. There are many counts of this clonotype. Its antigen is not identified. The sequence derives from an adult who was a healthcare worker with PCR-confirmed SARS-CoV-2 infection or an uninfected control (not recorded which). The sample comprised whole blood. The chain links TRBV11-2 to TRBJ2-3; D uncertain. The CDR3 region has the DNA TGTGCCAGCACCCTAGAGACTGGTACGCAGTATTTT. Amino acid sequence: CASTLETGTQYF.